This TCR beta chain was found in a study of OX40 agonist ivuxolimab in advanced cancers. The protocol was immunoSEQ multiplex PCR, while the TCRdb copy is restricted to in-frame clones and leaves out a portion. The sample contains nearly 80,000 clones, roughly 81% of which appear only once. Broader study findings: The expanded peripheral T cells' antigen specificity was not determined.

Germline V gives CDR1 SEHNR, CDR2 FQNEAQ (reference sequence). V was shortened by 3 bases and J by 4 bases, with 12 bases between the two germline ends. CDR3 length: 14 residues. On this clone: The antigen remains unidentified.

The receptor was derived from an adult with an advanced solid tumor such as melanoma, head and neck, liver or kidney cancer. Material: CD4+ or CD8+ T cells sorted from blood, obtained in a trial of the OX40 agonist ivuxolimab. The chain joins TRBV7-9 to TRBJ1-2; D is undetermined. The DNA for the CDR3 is TGTGCCAGCAGCTTTGAGGGCATGGGCTATGGCTACACCTTC. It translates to CASSFEGMGYGYTF.